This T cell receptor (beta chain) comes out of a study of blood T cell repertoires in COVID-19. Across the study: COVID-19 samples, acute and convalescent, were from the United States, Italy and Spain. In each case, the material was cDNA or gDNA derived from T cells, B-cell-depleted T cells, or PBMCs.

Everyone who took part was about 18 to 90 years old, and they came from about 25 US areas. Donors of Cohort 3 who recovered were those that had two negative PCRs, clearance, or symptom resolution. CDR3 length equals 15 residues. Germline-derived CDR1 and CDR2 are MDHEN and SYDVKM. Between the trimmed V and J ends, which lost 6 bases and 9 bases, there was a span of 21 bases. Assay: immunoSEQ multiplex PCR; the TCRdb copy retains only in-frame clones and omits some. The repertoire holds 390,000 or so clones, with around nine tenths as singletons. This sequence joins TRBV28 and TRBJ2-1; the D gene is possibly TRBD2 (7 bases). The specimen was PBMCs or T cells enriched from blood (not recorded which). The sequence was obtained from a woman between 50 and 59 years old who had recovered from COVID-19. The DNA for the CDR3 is TGTGCCAGCAGGGTGGGCAGGTCGGGGGGCAGTGAGCAGTTCTTC. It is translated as CASRVGRSGGSEQFF.